The entry below describes one T cell receptor (beta chain). These data originate in a study of metastatic and nonmetastatic thyroid tumors. Study at large: Across peripheral blood and tumor or nodule tissue samples taken from malignant and benign thyroid patients, the repertoires were compared with one another.

Patients had received no treatment of any kind before thyroid surgery. The germline V gene has CDR1 LNHDA and CDR2 SQIVND (reference sequence). V gave up 4 bases and J gave up 5 bases, with 8 bases separating them. The CDR3 spans 12 residues. TCRdb re-called the PCR reads via MiXCR. The sample records some 30,000 clones, 33% being singletons. The sequenced sample was tumor tissue. The J gene is TRBJ1-2, the V gene TRBV19; D is perhaps TRBD1 (5 bases). The TCR was taken from a female donor with papillary thyroid cancer or a benign thyroid nodule (not recorded which). Some clones in this sample may be carry-over from other donors' samples. The CDR3 nucleotides are TGTGCCAGTAGTAAGGACATTTATGGCTACACCTTC. Amino acid sequence: CASSKDIYGYTF.